Following are 9 T cell receptor beta chains from one sample sequenced in a study of blood T cell repertoires in COVID-19. Sequencing used immunoSEQ multiplex PCR; TCRdb keeps in-frame clones, though not all of them. The sample holds hundreds of thousands of clones, about nine tenths seen once. The specimen sequenced was PBMCs or T cells enriched from blood (not recorded which). Receptor source: a middle-aged woman who had recovered from COVID-19.

V and J are TRBV7-2 and TRBJ1-5, with TRBD1 matching 7 bases. Unmatched junction bases numbered 10, after V lost 5 bases and J lost 9 bases. Germline V lookup: CDR1 SGHTA, CDR2 FQGNSA. This CDR3 is 14 amino acids long. The CDR3 DNA reads as TGTGCCAGCAGCCCGACAGGGCTCCACCGGCCCCAGCATTTT. This codes for CASSPTGLHRPQHF.

This sequence joins TRBV24-1 and TRBJ1-5; D might be TRBD1 (5 bases). Germline CDR1 and CDR2: KGHDR and SFDVKD. The CDR3 has 14 amino acids. V lost 0 bases and J 4 bases, leaving 6 bases between the germline ends. Here the CDR3 DNA reads TGTGCCACCAGTGATTTGGGGGGGAATCAGCCCCAGCATTTT. This sequence encodes CATSDLGGNQPQHF.

The chain combines TRBV2 with TRBJ2-7; TRBD2 agrees at 10 bases. Germline V gene data show CDR1 as SNHLY and CDR2 as FYNNEI. V gave up 5 bases and J gave up 2 bases; unmatched junction bases: 6. This CDR3 has 15 amino acids. The CDR3, as DNA: TGTGCCAGCAGTAGCCTAGCGGGAGCTGCCTACGAGCAGTACTTC. Translating gives CASSSLAGAAYEQYF.

The chain is built from TRBV18 and TRBJ2-7, with TRBD2 matching over 12 bases. Germline lookup yields CDR1 KGHSH and CDR2 LQKENI. Trimming at V came to 1 base and at J to 2 bases, leaving 6 bases not matched to a gene. The CDR3 loop spans 17 amino acids. CDR3 coding DNA: TGTGCCAGCTCACCACGTCCCGCTAGCGGGAGGGCCTACGAGCAGTACTTC. Its translation: CASSPRPASGRAYEQYF.

This clone was seen more than once but under ten times. The chain links TRBV7-9 to TRBJ2-3; tentative D call: TRBD2 (6 bases). The V gene lost 6 bases and the J gene lost 0 bases, with 16 bases spanning the gap. The CDR3 loop spans 16 amino acids. Looked up from germline, CDR1 is SEHNR and CDR2 is FQNEAQ (reference sequence). The CDR3 DNA reads TGTGCCAGCAGGCGGAATAGCGGTTCTAGCACAGATACGCAGTATTTT. It translates to CASRRNSGSSTDTQYF.

The chain links TRBV3-1 (or the pseudogene TRBV3-2) to TRBJ1-3; 8 bases are shared with TRBD1. CDR1 is LGHDT and CDR2 is YNNKEL in the germline V gene (reference sequence). The CDR3 spans 14 residues. The V segment lost 4 bases and the J segment 3 bases; nucleotides outside the gene matches: 2. The CDR3 DNA sequence: TGTGCCAGCAGCCGGGACAGGCTTGGAAACACCATATATTTT. Protein sequence: CASSRDRLGNTIYF.

V is TRBV7-9 and J is TRBJ1-5; 9 nucleotides agree with TRBD1. With 5 bases clipped from V and 6 bases from J, the junction kept 2 bases outside the gene matches. This CDR3 contains 13 residues. Per germline, CDR1 SEHNR and CDR2 FQNEAQ (reference sequence). CDR3 nucleotide sequence: TGTGCCAGCAGCCCGACAGGGGGTCAGCCCCAGCATTTT. It codes for CASSPTGGQPQHF.

The V call is TRBV6-5, the J call TRBJ2-7; TRBD2 agrees at 9 bases. CDR1 and CDR2 from the germline V gene are MNHEY and SVGAGI. With V trimmed by 6 bases and J by 0 bases, 6 bases remained unmatched. There are 15 residues in the CDR3. The CDR3 sequence: CASRHLSGSSYEQYF. DNA of the CDR3: TGTGCCAGCAGGCACCTTAGCGGGAGCTCCTACGAGCAGTACTTC.

V is TRBV7-9 and J is TRBJ2-1; D unclear. Trimming stripped 1 base from V and 10 bases from J, with 8 bases between. CDR3 length: 12 amino acids. Germline V gene lookup returns CDR1 SEHNR and CDR2 FQNEAQ (reference sequence). CDR3 residues: CASSLGLWEQFF. The CDR3 bases are TGTGCCAGCAGCTTAGGGCTGTGGGAGCAGTTCTTC.